The 24 T cell receptor beta chains presented below share a single source sample, sequenced in a study of blood T cell repertoires in COVID-19. This table comes from immunoSEQ multiplex PCR, and its TCRdb copy is limited to in-frame clones, with some not included. The profile shows 45,000 or so clones, approximately 85% of them singletons. The sample consisted of peripheral blood. The receptors originated from a woman over 75 with acute or convalescent COVID-19.

The chain recombines TRBV18 with TRBJ2-7, with D hard to call. The V end was cut by 2 bases, the J end by 6 bases, with 11 bases between. The CDR3 covers 13 residues. CDR1 and CDR2 from the germline V gene are KGHSH and LQKENI. The CDR3: CASSPGSEREQYF. The CDR3 coding sequence is TGTGCCAGCTCACCAGGATCGGAGCGCGAGCAGTACTTC.

The chain is built from TRBV2 and TRBJ2-2, with a tentative D call TRBD2 (5 bases). Trimming removed 5 bases at V and 4 bases at J, with 14 bases between. This CDR3 has 15 residues. CDR1 is SNHLY and CDR2 is FYNNEI in the germline V gene. The CDR3 sequence is CASSWTNEGTGELFF. CDR3 sequence (DNA): TGTGCCAGCAGTTGGACCAATGAGGGCACCGGGGAGCTGTTTTTT.

The chain joins TRBV30 to TRBJ2-2; no definite D call. The CDR3 sequence is 13 residues long. Deletions cut 1 base from V and 4 bases from J, with 7 bases between. CDR1 is GTSNPN and CDR2 is SVGIG in the germline V gene (reference sequence). The CDR3 nucleotides are TGTGCCTGGAGTGGAGGTGGCACCGGGGAGCTGTTTTTT. This sequence encodes CAWSGGGTGELFF.

This clone came up once. The J gene is TRBJ2-4, the V gene TRBV18; 13 nucleotides align to TRBD2. Germline-derived CDR1 and CDR2 are KGHSH and LQKENI. This CDR3 has 17 amino acids. Trimming removed 6 bases from V and 4 bases from J; junction bases left unmatched: 9. This CDR3 is CASSERTGLAGKNIQYF. The DNA of the CDR3 is TGTGCCAGCTCTGAAAGGACGGGACTAGCGGGAAAAAACATTCAGTACTTC.

The chain combines TRBV28 with TRBJ2-7; 8 bases are a match to TRBD2. V was clipped by 8 bases and J by 5 bases; unmatched bases: 2. CDR3 length equals 11 residues. Germline lookup yields CDR1 MDHEN and CDR2 SYDVKM. Here the CDR3 reads CASGRGDEQYF. The CDR3 DNA reads TGTGCCAGCGGGCGGGGGGACGAGCAGTACTTC.

This clone is a singleton in its sample. V usage is TRBV4-1 and J usage is TRBJ2-7; tentatively, D is TRBD2 (7 bases). The CDR3 spans 18 residues. Trimming removed 0 bases from V and 4 bases from J, with 22 bases in between. Germline CDR1 and CDR2: MGHRA and YSYEKL. CDR3 bases: TGCGCCAGCAGCCAAGACCTCCCCAGACAGGTCGGGGGGTACGAGCAGTACTTC. Encoded protein: CASSQDLPRQVGGYEQYF.

The J gene is TRBJ1-2, the V gene TRBV30; 10 bases map to TRBD1. The CDR3 covers 17 residues. Germline assignment: CDR1 GTSNPN and CDR2 SVGIG (reference sequence). Unmatched junction bases numbered 13, after V lost 2 bases and J lost 4 bases. The CDR3 DNA is TGTGCCTGGAGTCCAAAGCTCGGGACAGGGGACCGCTATGGCTACACCTTC. Its protein is CAWSPKLGTGDRYGYTF.

This chain uses TRBV20-1 with TRBJ2-5; D unresolved. V was shortened by 2 bases and J by 5 bases, with 3 bases between the two germline ends. The V gene's germline CDR1 is DFQATT and CDR2 SNEGSKA (reference sequence). The CDR3 consists of 10 residues. As DNA, the CDR3 is TGCAGTGCTAGACAGGAGACCCAGTACTTC. Its translation: CSARQETQYF.

The chain couples TRBV5-1 to TRBJ2-7; 12 positions agree with TRBD2. CDR3 length: 14 residues. V gave up 1 base and J gave up 9 bases; unmatched junction bases: 5. Germline loops: CDR1 SGHRS, CDR2 YFSETQ. The CDR3 nucleotides read TGCGCCAGCAGCTTGACTAGCGGGAGGTCTGGGCAGTACTTC. Its protein is CASSLTSGRSGQYF.

The chain is built from TRBV5-4 and TRBJ2-5; 11 bases line up with TRBD2. Looked up from germline, CDR1 is SGHNT and CDR2 is YYREEE (reference sequence). Losses at the gene ends were 4 bases for V and 4 bases for J; bases not matched to a gene: 3. The CDR3 runs 14 residues. This CDR3 is CASSLAGGSETQYF. DNA of the CDR3: TGTGCCAGCAGCCTAGCGGGAGGTTCAGAGACCCAGTACTTC.

The V and J genes are TRBV15 and TRBJ2-1; D may be TRBD2 (6 bases). There are 15 residues in the CDR3. V was clipped by 0 bases and J by 2 bases, with 8 bases between them. Germline lookup yields CDR1 LNHNV and CDR2 YYDKDF (reference sequence). CDR3 bases: TGTGCCACCAGCAGAGAACGGGGGACCTACAATGAGCAGTTCTTC. Translation: CATSRERGTYNEQFF.

The rearrangement uses TRBV20-1 and TRBJ2-1, with D perhaps matching TRBD2 (5 bases). The germline V gene has CDR1 DFQATT and CDR2 SNEGSKA (reference sequence). This CDR3 has 16 residues. V gave up 3 bases and J gave up 5 bases, with 20 bases separating them. CDR3 in DNA: TGCAGTGCTAGTAGAGGAGGTACGCGGGTAAACAATGAGCAGTTCTTC. Protein: CSASRGGTRVNNEQFF.

Here the CDR3 reads CATRVDYTDTQYF. The CDR3 bases are TGTGCCACCCGTGTGGACTACACAGATACGCAGTATTTT. The chain has TRBV15 and TRBJ2-3; D might be TRBD2 (6 bases). The CDR3 is 13 amino acids. CDR1 and CDR2 (germline): LNHNV, YYDKDF (reference sequence). The V end was cut by 8 bases, the J end by 2 bases, with 11 bases between.

The V and J genes are TRBV27 and TRBJ2-7; TRBD2 might be the D (7 bases). This CDR3 region has 15 residues. From germline, CDR1 is MNHEY and CDR2 SMNVEV (reference sequence). With 5 bases removed from V and 5 bases from J, the gap between germline ends came to 19 bases. The CDR3 DNA is TGTGCCAGCAGTCCGAGGGGGGGTTTGATCGACGAGCAGTACTTC. This sequence encodes CASSPRGGLIDEQYF.

This clone has just one count. The rearrangement links TRBV18 to TRBJ2-7; TRBD1 aligns across 9 bases. Trimming took 8 bases from V and 4 from J; bases not matched to a gene: 3. The CDR3 is 12 residues long. Germline assignment: CDR1 KGHSH and CDR2 LQKENI. The CDR3 sequence is CASTGTGYEQYF. The DNA of the CDR3 is TGTGCCAGCACCGGGACAGGGTACGAGCAGTACTTC.

V and J are TRBV6-6 and TRBJ2-3; 14 bases line up with TRBD2. V dropped 4 bases and J dropped 4; count of bases not matched to a gene: 4. The CDR3 is made up of 16 amino acids. Per the germline V gene, CDR1 is MNHNY and CDR2 is SVGAGI (reference sequence). The CDR3 loop is CASSSPTSGRADTQYF. The DNA of the CDR3 is TGTGCCAGCAGTTCCCCGACTAGCGGGAGGGCAGATACGCAGTATTTT.

The chain employs TRBV19 and TRBJ2-3; possibly TRBD2 for D (5 bases). Per germline, CDR1 LNHDA and CDR2 SQIVND (reference sequence). This CDR3 spans 15 amino acids. Trimming took off 7 bases at V and 0 bases at J, with 14 bases between the two ends. The CDR3 is CASKIGSWSTDTQYF. In DNA form, the CDR3 reads TGTGCCAGTAAAATTGGGAGTTGGAGCACAGATACGCAGTATTTT.

CDR3 sequence: CASSTFGTTTDTQYF. The CDR3 bases are TGTGCCAGTTCAACGTTCGGGACTACCACAGATACGCAGTATTTT. The gene calls are TRBV19 and TRBJ2-3, with TRBD2 matching 7 bases. In germline, CDR1 is LNHDA, CDR2 SQIVND (reference sequence). This CDR3 is built from 15 residues. With 8 bases clipped from V and 2 bases from J, the junction kept 10 bases outside the gene matches.

The V gene is TRBV9, the J gene TRBJ1-2; tentatively, D is TRBD1 (5 bases). The CDR3 runs to 14 residues. Trimming shortened V by 3 bases and J by 6 bases, and 15 bases separated the two germline ends. The germline gives CDR1 SGDLS, CDR2 YYNGEE. CDR3: CASSGGTTVHGYTF. The CDR3 DNA reads as TGTGCCAGCAGCGGGGGTACGACAGTTCATGGCTACACCTTC.

The chain combines TRBV7-2 with TRBJ2-2; 9 bases line up with TRBD2. Germline trimming cut 5 bases from V and 1 base from J; bases unmatched to any gene: 5. CDR1 and CDR2 (germline): SGHTA, FQGNSA. This CDR3 is built from 16 residues. CDR3 in DNA: TGTGCCAGCAGCAATAGCGGGAGCTGGAACACCGGGGAGCTGTTTTTT. Protein: CASSNSGSWNTGELFF.

J is TRBJ2-1 and V is TRBV3-1 (or the pseudogene TRBV3-2); 7 bases map to TRBD2. The CDR3 is 14 residues long. V lost 2 bases, J lost 13 bases, and 11 bases stayed unmatched. Germline V gives CDR1 LGHDT, CDR2 YNNKEL (reference sequence). CDR3 DNA: TGTGCCAGCAGCCAAACCAATAGCGGGCTGAGTCAGTTCTTC. Its protein is CASSQTNSGLSQFF.

This rearrangement joins TRBV6-1 to TRBJ2-4; D unclear. Trimming shortened V by 2 bases and J by 0 bases, and 5 bases separated the two germline ends. Germline values: CDR1 MNHNS, CDR2 SASEGT. This CDR3 is built from 14 residues. CDR3 protein: CASSESLAKNIQYF. The CDR3 bases are TGTGCCAGCAGTGAAAGCCTAGCCAAAAACATTCAGTACTTC.

The rearrangement links TRBV19 to TRBJ2-1, with 10 nucleotides matching TRBD2. V gave up 6 bases and J gave up 4 bases; unmatched junction bases: 12. The CDR3 totals 17 residues. Per germline, CDR1 LNHDA and CDR2 SQIVND (reference sequence). The CDR3 sequence is CASSQGYNSGRYNEQFF. The DNA of the CDR3 is TGTGCCAGTAGCCAGGGGTATAATAGCGGGAGGTACAATGAGCAGTTCTTC.

The gene calls are TRBV19 and TRBJ1-1; D might be TRBD1 (5 bases). Trimming left V 1 base short and J 1 base short, with 16 bases between. CDR3 length equals 17 residues. Germline V CDR1 and CDR2: LNHDA, SQIVND (reference sequence). The CDR3 DNA reads as TGTGCCAGTAGTATAGGAGGCAGTGGGGCAAAGAACACTGAAGCTTTCTTT. This encodes CASSIGGSGAKNTEAFF.